Shown below are 17 T cell receptor beta chains from a single sample sequenced in a study of T cells in Graves' hyperthyroidism and ophthalmopathy. Amplified TCR beta CDR3 regions derived from RNA transcripts. HTBI primers were employed in a first-round RT-PCR of the TCR CDR3. TCRdb called the multiplex PCR reads again in MiXCR, with one record for every CDR3 protein. This sample has 250,000 or so distinct CDR3 sequences, with roughly 15% found just once. The sequenced sample consisted of blood. The source of these receptors is a woman in her fifties or sixties with Graves' hyperthyroidism that later progressed to Graves' ophthalmopathy.

This clonotype was seen at least ten times. CDR3 amino acids: CSASRLASVTDTQYF. The CDR3 DNA is TGCAGTGCTTCAAGACTAGCCAGCGTCACAGATACGCAGTATTTT. The rearrangement links TRBV20-1 to TRBJ2-3, with 7 bases that match TRBD2. The CDR3 contains 15 residues. In germline, CDR1 is DFQATT, CDR2 SNEGSKA (reference sequence). V lost 5 bases, J lost 2 bases, and 10 bases stayed unmatched.

This clonotype was counted at least ten times. This sequence joins TRBV2 and TRBJ1-2; a weak D match, TRBD1 (5 bases). Trimming left V 6 bases short and J 2 bases short, with 10 bases between. This CDR3 is 13 amino acids long. Germline CDR1 reads SNHLY; CDR2 reads FYNNEI. The chain's CDR3 is CASRPTGNYGYTF. The CDR3 coding sequence is TGTGCCAGCAGGCCCACAGGAAACTATGGCTACACCTTC.

This clonotype was detected only a few times. V and J are TRBV6-5 and TRBJ2-1; 8 bases align to TRBD2. The trim removed 4 bases at V and 7 bases at J, leaving 6 bases unmatched. The CDR3 loop spans 14 amino acids. Germline V gene lookup returns CDR1 MNHEY and CDR2 SVGAGI. CDR3 residues: CASSSSGSRNEQFF. In DNA, the CDR3 is TGTGCCAGCAGTTCCAGCGGGAGTAGGAATGAGCAGTTCTTC.

In its sample, this clonotype was seen many times. The chain recombines TRBV19 with TRBJ1-1; TRBD1 is a possible D gene (5 bases). Germline V lookup: CDR1 LNHDA, CDR2 SQIVND (reference sequence). The CDR3 is 13 residues long. Trimming shortened V by 8 bases and J by 1 base, and 11 bases separated the two germline ends. The CDR3 coding sequence is TGTGCCAGTGGGGACCACAGGAACACTGAAGCTTTCTTT. It is translated as CASGDHRNTEAFF.

J is TRBJ2-2 and V is TRBV29-1, with a tentative D call TRBD1 (7 bases). CDR1 SQVTM and CDR2 ANQGSEA come from the germline V gene. Trimming left V 4 bases short and J 7 bases short, with 19 bases between. The CDR3 has 15 residues. CDR3 sequence reads: CSVGGQGGVGGELFF. The CDR3 DNA reads as TGCAGCGTTGGGGGGCAGGGGGGCGTTGGCGGGGAGCTGTTTTTT.

This chain connects TRBV7-3 to TRBJ2-1, with 9 bases identical to TRBD1. Germline lookup yields CDR1 SGHTA and CDR2 FQGTGA. The CDR3 consists of 15 residues. V gave up 5 bases and J gave up 6 bases; unmatched junction bases: 8. The CDR3 DNA is TGTGCCAGCAGCCGAGGACAGGGGCTGATCAATGAGCAGTTCTTC. Translation: CASSRGQGLINEQFF.

This clonotype appeared a few times. This rearrangement joins TRBV29-1 to TRBJ2-6, with D possibly matching TRBD1 (6 bases). The V end lost 3 bases, the J end lost 1 base, and 10 bases lay between the germline ends. The CDR3 has 15 amino acids. Germline-derived CDR1 and CDR2 are SQVTM and ANQGSEA. The CDR3 DNA reads TGCAGCGTTGAGGGGGCCCCATCTGGGGCCAACGTCCTGACTTTC. Protein product: CSVEGAPSGANVLTF. The full variable domain, completed using reference TRBV29-1 and TRBJ2-6, is SAVISQKPSRDICQRGTSLTIQCQVDSQVTMMFWYRQQPGQSLTLIATANQGSEATYESGFVIDKFPISRPNLTFSTLTVSNMSPEDSSIYLCSVEGAPSGANVLTFGAGSRLTVL.

This clonotype was seen at least ten times. The chain has TRBV5-1 and TRBJ2-1, with D possibly being TRBD1 (5 bases). The V gene's germline CDR1 is SGHRS and CDR2 YFSETQ. The CDR3 length is 15 residues. V lost 0 bases and J lost 4, with 11 bases in between. This CDR3 reads CASSLGQPTYNEQFF. The CDR3 DNA sequence: TGCGCCAGCAGCTTGGGACAGCCCACTTACAATGAGCAGTTCTTC.

This clonotype was detected many times. The chain combines TRBV2 with TRBJ2-1, with 7 bases identical to TRBD2. Germline V gene data show CDR1 as SNHLY and CDR2 as FYNNEI. This CDR3 region has 18 residues. V trimming: 0 bases; J trimming: 0 bases; junction bases outside the gene matches: 8. This CDR3 reads CASSEAFRRESSYNEQFF. The CDR3 DNA is TGTGCCAGCAGTGAAGCGTTTCGGCGGGAGAGCTCCTACAATGAGCAGTTCTTC.

This clonotype was counted between two and nine times. This sequence joins TRBV7-2 and TRBJ1-2; unclear D gene. The V end was cut by 5 bases, the J end by 9 bases, with 7 bases between. The CDR3 spans 10 residues. The germline V gene has CDR1 SGHTA and CDR2 FQGNSA. The CDR3 DNA sequence: TGTGCCAGCAGCCGCTGGAGCTACACCTTC. As protein: CASSRWSYTF.

The sample holds many counts of this clonotype. This chain connects TRBV30 to TRBJ1-2, with a possible D match to TRBD1 (6 bases). The CDR3 covers 14 residues. The V gene lost 7 bases and the J gene lost 5 bases, with 20 bases spanning the gap. From germline, CDR1 is GTSNPN and CDR2 SVGIG (reference sequence). The CDR3 DNA follows: TGTGCCTACAACCGGCAGGGGCGCGTTTATGGCTACACCTTC. This translates into CAYNRQGRVYGYTF. The full variable domain, completed using reference TRBV30 and TRBJ1-2, is SQTIHQWPATLVQPVGSPLSLECTVEGTSNPNLYWYRQAAGRGLQLLFYSVGIGQISSEVPQNLSASRPQDRQFILSSKKLLLSDSGFYLCAYNRQGRVYGYTFGSGTRLTVV.

This clonotype was seen repeatedly, ten times or more. The chain combines TRBV29-1 with TRBJ2-5; no clear D gene. With 1 base removed from V and 3 bases from J, the gap between germline ends came to 12 bases. The CDR3 runs 14 residues. Germline CDR1 SQVTM, CDR2 ANQGSEA. CDR3 sequence: CSVEGVGSEETQYF. In nucleotides, the CDR3 is TGCAGCGTTGAAGGTGTAGGGTCAGAAGAGACCCAGTACTTC. Drawing the rest from reference TRBV29-1 and TRBJ2-5, the complete variable domain is SAVISQKPSRDICQRGTSLTIQCQVDSQVTMMFWYRQQPGQSLTLIATANQGSEATYESGFVIDKFPISRPNLTFSTLTVSNMSPEDSSIYLCSVEGVGSEETQYFGPGTRLLVL.

This clonotype has just a few counts. The chain joins TRBV6-1 to TRBJ2-1; 9 nucleotides agree with TRBD2. The CDR3 has 15 residues. The germline V gene has CDR1 MNHNS and CDR2 SASEGT. V was clipped by 4 bases and J by 4 bases; unmatched bases: 5. The CDR3 spells CASSGELAGYNEQFF. CDR3 bases: TGTGCCAGCAGTGGGGAACTAGCGGGTTACAATGAGCAGTTCTTC.

The table lists this clonotype with a few counts. V and J are TRBV20-1 and TRBJ2-5; maybe TRBD1 (7 bases). The germline gives CDR1 DFQATT, CDR2 SNEGSKA (reference sequence). V lost 1 base to trimming and J lost 5 bases, with 17 bases between them. The CDR3 consists of 15 residues. In nucleotides, the CDR3 is TGCAGTGCTAGAGTTGGAGGGGGCGCCTTGGAGACCCAGTACTTC. Its translation: CSARVGGGALETQYF.

The sample holds many counts of this clonotype. The V gene is TRBV20-1, the J gene TRBJ2-7; D is unresolved. The V gene lost 6 bases and the J gene lost 2 bases, with 8 bases spanning the gap. CDR3 length equals 11 residues. CDR1 is DFQATT and CDR2 is SNEGSKA in the germline V gene (reference sequence). DNA of the CDR3: TGCAGTGCCGACCGAACCTACGAGCAGTACTTC. Translating it yields CSADRTYEQYF.

This clonotype was seen at least ten times. The chain joins TRBV28 to TRBJ2-7; D not resolved. The germline V and J ends were trimmed by 3 bases and 0 bases, with 3 bases remaining between them. This CDR3 spans 12 amino acids. Germline V gene sequence: CDR1 MDHEN, CDR2 SYDVKM. CDR3 DNA sequence: TGTGCCAGCAGTTTCTACTCCTACGAGCAGTACTTC. Translating it yields CASSFYSYEQYF.

This chain connects TRBV20-1 to TRBJ1-6; the D is unclear. CDR1 is DFQATT, CDR2 SNEGSKA, per germline (reference sequence). The CDR3 covers 16 residues. V gave up 0 bases and J gave up 14 bases, with 23 bases separating them. In DNA form, the CDR3 reads TGCAGTGCTAGAGATCCGTTAGTTTTGGGGTTTAGGACCCTCCACTTT. Its protein product is CSARDPLVLGFRTLHF.